This T cell receptor (beta chain) was obtained from a study of CD8+ T cells in alopecia areata. The wider study: Severity among treated patients was scored by the percentage of scalp area affected.

The CDR3 is 15 residues long. The V and J ends lost 3 bases and 1 base respectively, with 12 bases between them. Germline V gives CDR1 SGHRS, CDR2 YFSETQ. Following extraction, RNA underwent reverse transcription to cDNA, which served as the sequencing template. Only in-frame clones appear in the TCRdb table, and some are missing; sequencing was by immunoSEQ multiplex PCR. Among about 210,000 clones listed, roughly 40% were seen once. Specified treatment: oral pan-JAK inhibitor, 5-10 mg twice daily. Alopecia areata patients provided lesional scalp punch biopsies and peripheral blood, both collected for the study.

Material: CD4+ T cells sorted from blood, obtained at roughly week 36, from a patient treated with tofacitinib. The TCR sequence derives from a human donor with alopecia areata. This chain uses TRBV5-1 with TRBJ2-3, with D perhaps TRBD1 or TRBD2 (5 bases each). Here the CDR3 DNA reads TGCGCCAGCAGCTCAGCCGGGGCTCGCACAGATACGCAGTATTTT. Translating gives CASSSAGARTDTQYF. The full variable domain, its missing parts supplied by reference TRBV5-1 and TRBJ2-3, is KAGVTQTPRYLIKTRGQQVTLSCSPISGHRSVSWYQQTPGQGLQFLFEYFSETQRNKGNFPGRFSGRQFSNSRSEMNVSTLELGDSALYLCASSSAGARTDTQYFGPGTRLTVL.